The text below deals with one T cell receptor beta chain. Its antigen is unknown. Other DNA sequences in this sample translate to the same CDR3. The CDR3 spans 11 residues, from the cysteine through the phenylalanine. The only DNA kept is the CDR3, 33 bases in frame from the first base. CDR1 LNHDA and CDR2 SQIVND are derived from the germline V gene (reference sequence). V is cut by 3 bases and J by 4 bases, and the space between the germline ends is 3 bases. Libraries were made using the immunoSEQ multiplex PCR assay. For the multiplex PCR, a mixture combining 60 forward primers for TCR Vbeta segments and 13 reverse primers for TCR Jbeta segments was used. The CDR3 region of rearranged TCR beta genes was amplified from genomic DNA with a multiplex PCR assay. On the Illumina HiSeq System, the amplified TCR beta libraries were sequenced as 87-base-pair reads. In the paper's pipeline: A later analysis tallied 75 million to 85 million unique TCR beta chains across the 700 or so repertoires, and approximately 11 million of those chains were shared by two or more donors. A nearest-neighbor algorithm error-corrected the raw reads and collapsed the reads into unique sequences, merging closely related sequences to remove PCR and sequencing errors. V, D and J gene segments were assigned by aligning CDR3 sequences to IMGT reference sequences. For a sequence to be retained, a match of at least six nucleotides to both a V gene segment and a J gene segment was required. Rearrangements were called productive when the CDR3 lacked stop codons and stayed in frame with V and J; all others were non-productive. Following IMGT convention, CDR3 was defined as the stretch from the second conserved V-encoded cysteine to the conserved J-encoded phenylalanine. The earlier analysis of 587 of the donors excluded any sequence lacking an unambiguous match to a single V gene segment. In an earlier analysis of approximately 550 of the donors, V segments were called functional above 56.7% productive rearrangements and were called segregating when the between-donor standard deviation exceeded 5%. To diagnose cytomegalovirus status from the catalog of TCR beta chain sequences, a statistical classification framework was built. V and J gene assignment, in a later analysis, came from comparing TCR nucleotide sequences with IMGT/GENE-DB human TR gene sequences. Using the TCRdist pipeline, a later analysis assigned CDR3 sequences along with most-parsimonious VDJ recombination scenarios. In a later analysis, each TCR beta chain was defined by its CDR3 amino acid sequence together with its V-gene family, and reads without a unique V-gene family were excluded. A later analysis removed several hundred highly shared, low-generation-probability nucleotide sequences to deal with suspected cross-contamination and a sequencing artifact. A later analysis calculated a clonal expansion index for each public chain from normalized within-repertoire ranks of inferred template counts. In a later analysis, generation probabilities were computed using a VDJ recombination model fitted to out-of-frame rearrangements, and the results were checked against IGoR. In a later analysis, TCR-TCR, TCR-HLA and TCR-CMV co-occurrence was scored with hypergeometric tests, and a repertoire-size bias correction was applied to TCR pairs. In a later analysis, false discovery rates were estimated by permuting HLA or CMV assignments 20 times. In a later analysis, co-occurring TCRs were grouped using DBSCAN, with TCRdist sequence similarity added in when clustering inside HLA-allele-positive subsets. Co-occurrence clustering excluded repertoires with fewer than 30,000 or more than 120,000 public chains, plus five with anomalous nucleotide sharing. TCRdb holds this immuneACCESS table with in-frame rearrangements only. Some clones are missing; in checked studies, unresolved V genes explain under half, and the rest has no known cause. That table furnishes V, J and clone size, whereas the DNA furnished D and trimming. This sample's table carries tens of thousands of clones. The top ten hold 15% to 20% of the sample.

The cohort comprised 710 or so healthy bone marrow donors. At the time of sampling, every cohort member was nominally healthy, though immune exposures that went unrecorded were likely present. The donor tested CMV seronegative and was one of the 352 seronegative cohort members. Each donor provided a peripheral blood sample, and peripheral blood mononuclear cells were used for TCR beta sequencing. The Qiagen DNeasy Blood Extraction Kit was used to extract genomic DNA from the blood cell samples. This sample stems from a study of cytomegalovirus exposure and HLA in healthy donors listed by TCRdb under 2017. Background for the entire study: An earlier analysis of approximately 590 of the donors reported 250 to 300 Gb of sequence data and 120 million or so unique TCR beta sequences from about 179 million T cells. Around 330 gigabases of sequencing data and 70 million to 95 million unique TCR sequences made up an early release that covered several hundred HLA-typed donors. The genetic ancestry cluster associated with self-reported Caucasian donors included 70% to 85% of the roughly 400 genotyped donors. The aim of the study was to test whether cataloging public T cell receptors could identify signatures of past pathogen exposure. The T cell repertoires of 666 subjects were profiled by immunosequencing and related to cytomegalovirus serostatus. Along with the roughly 700-subject first cohort, a separate validation cohort of around 110 different subjects was used. To predict cytomegalovirus infection status, the study combined high-throughput TCR immunosequencing, statistical association of individual TCRs with disease status, and machine learning. A later analysis re-examined previously published TCR beta repertoires from roughly 720 donors and added high-resolution HLA genotyping to investigate patterns of TCR occurrence. The later analysis used no new phenotypic data to find candidate immune exposures, relying instead on TCR beta sequences and their occurrence across donors. An earlier analysis of some 500 of the donors used high-throughput TCR beta sequencing to judge whether each TCR beta V gene segment behaved as functional or pseudogenic. Alongside the repertoire data, information on donor age, sex, ethnicity and CMV serostatus was compiled. A later genetic analysis took genome-wide SNP genotypes for about 55% of the 666 donors and used that subset as a discovery cohort. All discovery cohort repertoires had been generated using a single sequencing platform. HLA typing covered class I and class II loci at four-digit resolution. Typing coverage differed by locus: A, B, C, DRB1 and DQB1 were typed in roughly 620-630 donors, DQA1 in approximately 520, DPA1 in over 600, and DPB1 in 450 to 480. Because of strong linkage in the cohort, roughly five DR-DQ haplotypes were treated as single units for association and clustering. On average, 235,054 unique TCR beta nucleotide sequences were sequenced per donor among 300 to 500 genotyped donors of the cohort, with roughly 20% of those sequences being non-productive.

What the authors observed across the whole study: Specific HLA alleles were associated with about 17,000 TCR beta sequences at a false discovery rate of 0.05 in a later analysis. The authors suggested that the approach could potentially be generalized to other disease states and immunological phenotypes. Only TCR beta chains were sequenced in this cohort, and the absence of alpha or paired-chain data limited detectable features. The study gave a list of roughly 150 TCR beta chains associated with cytomegalovirus. The classifier was reported to diagnose cytomegalovirus status with high specificity and sensitivity in both the original and validation cohorts. Because some donors lacked HLA typing at each locus, the association tests relied only on the typed subset. In vitro tests confirmed that a few of the cytomegalovirus-associated TCR beta chains recognize cytomegalovirus antigens. According to a later analysis, TCR association rates differed among HLA loci, with DRB1 alleles showing the most associated TCRs and HLA-C alleles showing the fewest. The sequencing pipeline was judged likely to have produced a cluster of highly shared sequence variants as a technical artifact. When HLA alleles, especially DR and DQ, strongly co-occurred, TCR associations were difficult to assign to individual alleles. In a later analysis, HLA-associated TCR beta chains showed more clonal expansion and lower generation probabilities than non-associated chains that were equally common. Most TCR sequences were observed very rarely across donors, whereas some public TCRs were present in many individuals. Sequencing depth was assumed to be roughly uniform across donors in the presence/absence analyses, though that assumption may not hold. Several of the top co-occurrence clusters appeared to be linked to parvovirus B19, influenza, CMV and Epstein-Barr virus, according to a later analysis. CMV serostatus was the only immune exposure information available for the cohort. A further reported finding was that TCR beta sequences accurately predicted the HLA-A and HLA-B alleles for most subjects in the first cohort. The earlier analysis of almost 600 of the donors excluded over 15 rarely observed V segments, including chromosome 9 orphons, because counts were too low. Linkage disequilibrium might explain the correlated functional status among segregating V segments, but an unknown experimental factor could not be ruled out. Broadly in line with IMGT annotations, most TCR beta V segments showed up in productive rearrangements about 87% or about 30% of the time in an earlier analysis of 450 to 600 of the donors. A later genetic analysis reported fewer N-insertions in productive TCRs among donors in an Asian-associated ancestry cluster than the roughly 700-donor mean. Because the 87-base-pair reads could not distinguish some IMGT-functional V segments, including TRBV6-2 and TRBV6-3, those segments were excluded. An association between a missense DCLRE1C variant and V-gene and J-gene trimming of TCR beta chains was found in a later genetic analysis and replicated in an independent cohort. Most CMV-associated TCR beta chains appeared to be HLA-restricted in a later analysis, and the HLA associations seemed to be driven largely by CMV exposure.

Sequencing input: PBMCs. The TCR comes from a boy aged 5-17 years in good health and CMV-seronegative. The rearrangement combines TRBV19 with TRBJ1-1, with the D gene too uncertain to name. The DNA reads TGTGCCAGTAGTATCGTCACTGAAGCTTTCTTT. Translated, this gives CASSIVTEAFF.